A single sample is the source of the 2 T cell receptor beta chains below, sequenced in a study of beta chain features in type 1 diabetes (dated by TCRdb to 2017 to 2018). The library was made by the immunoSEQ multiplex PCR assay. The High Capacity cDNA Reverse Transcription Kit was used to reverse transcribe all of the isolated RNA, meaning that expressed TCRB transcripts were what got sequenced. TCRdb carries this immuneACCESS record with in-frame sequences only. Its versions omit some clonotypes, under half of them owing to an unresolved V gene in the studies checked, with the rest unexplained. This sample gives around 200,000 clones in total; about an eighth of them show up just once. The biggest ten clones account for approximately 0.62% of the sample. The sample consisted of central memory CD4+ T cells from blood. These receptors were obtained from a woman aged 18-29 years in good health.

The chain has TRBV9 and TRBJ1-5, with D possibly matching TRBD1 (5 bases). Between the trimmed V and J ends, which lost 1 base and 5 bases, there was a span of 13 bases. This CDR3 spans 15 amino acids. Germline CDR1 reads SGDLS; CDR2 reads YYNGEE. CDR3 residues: CASSVSDGGYQPQHF. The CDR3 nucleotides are TGTGCCAGCAGCGTATCGGACGGGGGTTATCAGCCCCAGCATTTT.

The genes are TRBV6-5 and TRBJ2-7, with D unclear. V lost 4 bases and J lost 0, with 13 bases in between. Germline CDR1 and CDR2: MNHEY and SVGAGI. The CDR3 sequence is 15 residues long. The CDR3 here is CASSSVVSSSYEQYF. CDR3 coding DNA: TGTGCCAGCAGTTCGGTCGTGTCAAGCTCCTACGAGCAGTACTTC.